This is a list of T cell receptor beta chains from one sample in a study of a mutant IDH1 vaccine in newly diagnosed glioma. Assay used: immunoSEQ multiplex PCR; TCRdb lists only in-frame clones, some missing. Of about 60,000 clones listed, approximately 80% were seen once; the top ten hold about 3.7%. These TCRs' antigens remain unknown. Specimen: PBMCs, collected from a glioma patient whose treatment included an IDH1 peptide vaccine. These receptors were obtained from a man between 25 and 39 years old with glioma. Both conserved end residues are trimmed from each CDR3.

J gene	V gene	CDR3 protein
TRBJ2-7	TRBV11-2	ASSLGIGSSGDNYEQY
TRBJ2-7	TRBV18	ASSPPTGFEQY
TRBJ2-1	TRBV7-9	ASSDTSGRTYNEQF
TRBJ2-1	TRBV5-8	ASASRLGRGHEQF
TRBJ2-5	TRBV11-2	ASGLQNQETQY
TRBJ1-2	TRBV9	ASSVGQGDYGYT
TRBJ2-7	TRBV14	ASSLHYRGPYEQY
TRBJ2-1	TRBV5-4	ASSPEGGSVSYNEQF
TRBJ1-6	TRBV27	ASSMGQQNSPLH
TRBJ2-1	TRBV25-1	ASCSVSSYNEQF
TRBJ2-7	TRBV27	ASSLRTRAEQY
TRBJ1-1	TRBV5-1	ASKGDSQNTEAF
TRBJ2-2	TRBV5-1	ASSFLQSTGELF
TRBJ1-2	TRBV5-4	ASSFAGAQPNYGYT
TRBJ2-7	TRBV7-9	ASSSRRQGAVEQY
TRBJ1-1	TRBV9	ASSPRGVSNGAF
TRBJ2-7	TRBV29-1	SVAGHHEQY
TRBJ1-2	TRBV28	ASSDPGGQGLHGYT
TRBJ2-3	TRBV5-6	ASSLVNTDTQY
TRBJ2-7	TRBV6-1	ASSEAGVGGTHNYEQY
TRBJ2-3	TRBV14	ASSEQMDYTDTQY
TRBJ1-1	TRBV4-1	ASRDRVNEAF
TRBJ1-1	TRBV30	AGTGGTSAEAF
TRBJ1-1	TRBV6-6	ASSYALGAGEAF
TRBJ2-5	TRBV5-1	ASSLFNQETQY
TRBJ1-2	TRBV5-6	ASSYYQTPTEGGYT
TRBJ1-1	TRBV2	ASSSFSFDF
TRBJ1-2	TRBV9	ASSTSRGGADGYT
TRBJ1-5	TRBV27	ASSPIGVRGLSQPQH
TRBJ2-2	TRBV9	ASSEGATGELF
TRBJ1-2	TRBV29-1	SVEISGGGAYGYT
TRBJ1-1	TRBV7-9	ASSLAGGSTEAF
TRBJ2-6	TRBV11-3	ASSLRTGSSGANVLT
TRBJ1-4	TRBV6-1	ASKGQPEINEKLF
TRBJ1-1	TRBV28	ASRGEKDLNTEAF
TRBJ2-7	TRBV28	ASRLGVMGAPTPYEQY